Listed below are T cell receptor beta chains from one sample, sequenced in a study of T cell responses to AZD1222 COVID-19 vaccine. Here immunoSEQ multiplex PCR was the method, and the copy in TCRdb shows in-frame clones only, minus some. The top ten clones hold around 10% of a sample with 68,000 or so clones, about 80% of them seen once. Sequencing used peripheral blood, obtained on day 0 of AZD1222 vaccination. These receptors all stem from an adult in good health. The CDR3 runs from the conserved cysteine through the conserved F or W. D genes are given only for firm matches. The size of a clone is reported for some rows only, either as once, few or many, or as a class for expanded clones.

j_gene,v_gene,d_gene,abundance,CDR3aa,CDR3nt
TRBJ2-7,TRBV18,.,.,CASSPGPDNEQYF,TGTGCCAGCTCACCGGGACCGGACAACGAGCAGTACTTC
TRBJ1-1,TRBV3-1/TRBV3-2,TRBD1,.,CASSHRQGREYTEAFF,TGTGCCAGCAGCCACCGACAGGGAAGGGAGTACACTGAAGCTTTCTTT
TRBJ2-3,TRBV7-2,.,.,CASNPMTGASTDTQYF,TGTGCCAGCAACCCGATGACGGGGGCGAGCACAGATACGCAGTATTTT
TRBJ2-3,TRBV2,.,.,CASSSADTQYF,TGTGCCAGCAGCTCAGCAGATACGCAGTATTTT
TRBJ2-3,TRBV12-5,TRBD2,.,CASGGGLSGTDTQYF,TGTGCTAGCGGGGGGGGGCTGAGTGGCACAGATACGCAGTATTTT
TRBJ1-2,TRBV12-2,.,.,CAYFGRWIGYTF,TGTGCTTATTTTGGGAGATGGATTGGCTACACCTTC
TRBJ2-3,TRBV7-2,.,.,CASSDDRDTQYF,TGTGCCAGCAGCGACGATAGGGATACGCAGTATTTT
TRBJ2-3,TRBV11-2,.,once,CASSLDGGTPGTDTQYF,TGTGCCAGCAGCTTAGATGGCGGGACGCCTGGCACAGATACGCAGTATTTT
TRBJ1-4,TRBV10-1,.,.,CASSEPGNTWHREKLFF,TGCGCCAGCAGTGAACCCGGGAATACATGGCACCGGGAAAAACTGTTTTTT
TRBJ1-2,TRBV10-3,.,.,CAISELPTITF,TGTGCCATCAGTGAGTTGCCCACCATCACCTTC
TRBJ2-7,TRBV15,TRBD1,.,CATSLTGDSSYEQYF,TGTGCCACCAGCCTTACAGGGGACAGTTCCTACGAGCAGTACTTC
TRBJ2-4,TRBV29-1,.,.,CSVDGGGENIQYF,TGCAGCGTTGATGGGGGGGGCGAAAACATTCAGTACTTC
TRBJ1-3,TRBV30,.,.,CAWTGSGNTIYF,TGTGCCTGGACAGGGTCTGGAAACACCATATATTTT
TRBJ2-1,TRBV29-1,TRBD2,.,CSVERGEYNEQFF,TGCAGCGTGGAGCGGGGGGAATACAATGAGCAGTTCTTC
TRBJ2-3,TRBV7-9,.,.,CASSFGRRTDTQYF,TGTGCCAGCAGCTTCGGCAGACGCACAGATACGCAGTATTTT
TRBJ1-2,TRBV2,.,once,CASKMPQGKAFDYGYTF,TGTGCCAGCAAAATGCCGCAGGGTAAGGCTTTCGACTATGGCTACACCTTC
TRBJ2-2,TRBV7-3,.,.,CASSLNAGTNTGELFF,TGTGCCAGCAGCTTAAATGCGGGGACGAACACCGGGGAGCTGTTTTTT
TRBJ2-5,TRBV9,TRBD1,.,CASSNPGTGRETQYF,TGTGCCAGCAGTAATCCCGGGACAGGAAGGGAGACCCAGTACTTC
TRBJ1-4,TRBV12-3/TRBV12-4,TRBD1,.,CASKEGAREKLFF,TGTGCCAGCAAAGAGGGGGCTAGAGAAAAACTGTTTTTT
TRBJ1-2,TRBV29-1,.,.,CSVEFMSGTTYGYTF,TGCAGCGTTGAGTTTATGTCAGGGACGACCTATGGCTACACCTTC
TRBJ1-1,TRBV3-1/TRBV3-2,.,.,CASRGREVGYTEAFF,TGTGCCAGCCGGGGACGTGAGGTGGGGTACACTGAAGCTTTCTTT
TRBJ1-1,TRBV2,.,.,CASTYLTGSGTEAFF,TGTGCCAGCACATATCTTACAGGGTCGGGCACTGAAGCTTTCTTT
TRBJ2-2,TRBV5-1,.,.,CASSLDLVSSYRWSNTGELFF,TGCGCCAGCAGCTTGGATCTAGTCTCCAGTTATCGTTGGTCCAACACCGGGGAGCTGTTTTTT
TRBJ2-1,TRBV6-6,TRBD2,.,CASSYVAGGYNEQFF,TGTGCCAGCAGTTACGTGGCGGGGGGGTACAATGAGCAGTTCTTC
TRBJ1-4,TRBV5-6,.,.,CASSAWTDIVLTNEKLFF,TGTGCCAGCAGCGCCTGGACAGATATTGTATTAACTAATGAAAAACTGTTTTTT
TRBJ1-1,TRBV30,TRBD1,once,CAWTPRTGVTEAFF,TGTGCCTGGACCCCCAGGACAGGGGTGACTGAAGCTTTCTTT
TRBJ1-2,TRBV4-1,.,.,CASSPRDGSGYTF,TGCGCCAGCAGCCCCCGGGATGGAAGTGGCTACACCTTC
TRBJ2-5,TRBV28,TRBD2,.,CASDSGGGGPQYF,TGTGCCAGCGATAGCGGGGGGGGAGGACCCCAGTACTTC
TRBJ2-2,TRBV27,.,.,CASSLSLNEELFF,TGTGCCAGCAGTTTAAGCCTTAATGAGGAGCTGTTTTTT
TRBJ2-7,TRBV6-2/TRBV6-3,.,.,CASSYSTFLITSYEQYF,TGTGCCAGCAGTTACTCGACGTTTCTGATAACATCCTACGAGCAGTACTTC
TRBJ1-1,TRBV6-2/TRBV6-3,.,.,CASSYTGAGGTEAFF,TGTGCCAGCAGTTACACCGGCGCAGGTGGCACTGAAGCTTTCTTT
TRBJ2-5,TRBV2,.,.,CASSDPRAETQYF,TGTGCCAGCAGTGACCCGCGGGCGGAGACCCAGTACTTC
TRBJ2-7,TRBV7-9,TRBD1,.,CASSLSVGQSYEQYF,TGTGCCAGCAGCTTAAGTGTGGGACAGAGCTACGAGCAGTACTTC
TRBJ2-1,TRBV27,TRBD2,.,CASSLRAGGHQNNEQFF,TGTGCCAGCAGTTTACGAGCGGGGGGGCACCAAAACAATGAGCAGTTCTTC
TRBJ1-5,TRBV27,.,medium-sized,CASSLGGAGPQPQHF,TGTGCCAGCAGTTTAGGTGGGGCAGGGCCTCAGCCCCAGCATTTT
TRBJ1-1,TRBV7-9,.,.,CASSFVENTEAFF,TGTGCCAGCAGCTTCGTGGAGAACACTGAAGCTTTCTTT
TRBJ1-2,TRBV7-3,TRBD1,.,CASSLDRDYGYTF,TGTGCCAGCAGCTTGGACAGGGACTATGGCTACACCTTC
TRBJ1-6,TRBV19,.,few,CASSMGQGVYSPLHF,TGTGCCAGTAGTATGGGGCAGGGTGTGTATTCACCCCTCCACTTT
TRBJ2-3,TRBV7-2,.,.,CASSRGGDTQYF,TGTGCCAGCAGCCGAGGGGGAGATACGCAGTATTTT
TRBJ1-5,TRBV2,.,few,CASKAQSYSNQPQHF,TGTGCCAGCAAGGCCCAGAGTTATAGCAATCAGCCCCAGCATTTT
TRBJ2-5,TRBV30,.,.,CAWSVTGETQYF,TGTGCCTGGAGTGTAACGGGAGAGACCCAGTACTTC
TRBJ1-1,TRBV6-5,.,.,CASKKDVTEAFF,TGTGCCAGCAAAAAGGACGTCACTGAAGCTTTCTTT
TRBJ1-3,TRBV11-2,.,few,CASSLDWVVGNTIYF,TGTGCCAGCAGCTTAGATTGGGTCGTAGGAAACACCATATATTTT
TRBJ1-2,TRBV12-3/TRBV12-4,TRBD1,once,CASSSDRGYGYTF,TGTGCCAGCAGCTCTGACAGGGGCTATGGCTACACCTTC
TRBJ1-4,TRBV3-1/TRBV3-2,TRBD1,.,CASRLGTGANEKLFF,TGTGCCAGCAGACTCGGGACAGGGGCTAATGAAAAACTGTTTTTT
TRBJ1-6,TRBV19,.,.,CASSIGSAGGLRNSPLHF,TGTGCCAGTAGTATAGGTTCCGCGGGGGGCTTGAGGAATTCACCCCTCCACTTT
TRBJ2-7,TRBV6-1,TRBD1,.,CASSESTGANYEQYF,TGTGCCAGCAGTGAATCGACAGGGGCAAACTACGAGCAGTACTTC
TRBJ1-3,TRBV28,.,few,CATGLGSRNTIYF,TGTGCCACCGGGTTAGGGTCTCGAAACACCATATATTTT
TRBJ1-5,TRBV12-3/TRBV12-4,.,.,CASRQQSNQPQHF,TGTGCCAGCAGGCAACAGAGCAATCAGCCCCAGCATTTT
TRBJ1-6,TRBV5-1,TRBD1,.,CASSSEDRGNSPLHF,TGCGCCAGCAGCTCAGAAGACAGGGGAAATTCACCCCTCCACTTT
TRBJ2-3,TRBV10-3,.,.,CAISDRQVADTQYF,TGTGCCATCAGCGACCGTCAGGTTGCAGATACGCAGTATTTT
TRBJ1-1,TRBV7-2,.,.,CASSLSGYVAEAFF,TGTGCCAGCAGCTTATCTGGCTATGTAGCTGAAGCTTTCTTT
TRBJ1-6,TRBV5-1,.,many,CASSLGGADSPLHF,TGCGCCAGCAGCTTGGGGGGGGCGGATTCACCCCTCCACTTT
TRBJ2-7,TRBV5-1,.,.,CASSLAGGHEQYF,TGCGCCAGCAGCTTGGCGGGGGGCCACGAGCAGTACTTC
TRBJ2-3,TRBV4-1,.,.,CASSQVAGTDTQYF,TGCGCCAGCAGCCAAGTAGCAGGGACAGATACGCAGTATTTT